This T cell receptor beta chain was captured by sequencing in a study of blood T cell repertoires in COVID-19. The overall study: Sources were T cells, B-cell-depleted T cells, or PBMCs; the material itself was cDNA or gDNA.

Trimming stripped 4 bases from V and 2 bases from J, with 11 bases between. Germline V lookup: CDR1 SGDLS, CDR2 YYNGEE. The CDR3 length is 14 residues. Using immunoSEQ multiplex PCR, the repertoire was profiled, and TCRdb retains in-frame clones only, with some absent. The data hold around 100,000 clones, with around 85% observed a single time. The chain joins TRBV9 to TRBJ2-3; the D gene is possibly TRBD2 (5 bases). The receptor comes from a man aged 65 to 79 with active or convalescent COVID-19. Input material: peripheral blood. The CDR3 reads CASSPRVFTDTQYF. The CDR3 coding sequence is TGTGCCAGCAGCCCGCGGGTCTTCACAGATACGCAGTATTTT.